In this sample, the clone carrying this TCR beta chain turned up a few times. Its antigen remains unidentified. Gene names are mouse gene names. The CDR3 end falls 1 residue outside the read, so it is completed with the germline J gene. This specimen comes from a study of tissue T cells after allogeneic stem cell transplantation. Study-level points and caveats: Limitations included a small, clinically heterogeneous cohort and limited sampling depth.

Trimming shortened V by 7 bases and J by 5 bases, and 9 bases separated the two germline ends. Germline values: CDR1 MSHET, CDR2 SYDVDS. The CDR3 covers 12 residues. Time point: mouse harvest day 7 after allogeneic transplant. Mouse grafts combined 10^7 T-cell-depleted bone marrow cells with 10^6 splenic CD5+ T cells. Tissues came from B6→BALB/c major-mismatch GVHD mice at day 7 or 14. TCRdb's table, derived via immunoSEQ multiplex PCR, lists solely in-frame clones and lacks some. The sample has around 9,000 clones; over 40% are singletons. The chain recombines TRBV29 with TRBJ1-5, with D maybe TRBD1 (5 bases). Sequencing was done on a sample of gut tissue. This sequence originates from a female BALB/c mouse given C57BL/6 T cells with graft-versus-host disease after an allogeneic hematopoietic cell transplant. The DNA read from the CDR3 is TGTGCTAGCACCAGGGAGGACCAGGCTCCGCTT. This sequence encodes CASTREDQAPL. Given in full, the CDR3 is CASTREDQAPLF.